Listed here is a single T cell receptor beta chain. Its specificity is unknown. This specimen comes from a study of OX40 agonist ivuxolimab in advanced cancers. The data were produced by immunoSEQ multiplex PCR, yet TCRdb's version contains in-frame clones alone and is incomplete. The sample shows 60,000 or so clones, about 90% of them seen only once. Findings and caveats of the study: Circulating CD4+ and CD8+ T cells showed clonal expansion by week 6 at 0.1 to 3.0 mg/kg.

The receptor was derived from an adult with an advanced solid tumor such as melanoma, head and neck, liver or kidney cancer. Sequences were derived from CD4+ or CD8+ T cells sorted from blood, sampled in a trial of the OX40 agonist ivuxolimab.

CDR3 region: CASSLSRPHGYTF. DNA for the CDR3: TGTGCCAGCAGCTTGTCAAGACCCCATGGCTACACCTTC. This sequence joins TRBV5-6 and TRBJ1-2; D remains ambiguous. The CDR3 is made up of 13 amino acids. The ends were cut back, 1 base at V and 6 bases at J, with 10 bases in the middle. CDR1 is SGHDT, CDR2 YYEEEE, per germline. Drawing the rest from reference TRBV5-6 and TRBJ1-2, the complete variable domain is DAGVTQSPTHLIKTRGQQVTLRCSPKSGHDTVSWYQQALGQGPQFIFQYYEEEERQRGNFPDRFSGHQFPNYSSELNVNALLLGDSALYLCASSLSRPHGYTFGSGTRLTVV.